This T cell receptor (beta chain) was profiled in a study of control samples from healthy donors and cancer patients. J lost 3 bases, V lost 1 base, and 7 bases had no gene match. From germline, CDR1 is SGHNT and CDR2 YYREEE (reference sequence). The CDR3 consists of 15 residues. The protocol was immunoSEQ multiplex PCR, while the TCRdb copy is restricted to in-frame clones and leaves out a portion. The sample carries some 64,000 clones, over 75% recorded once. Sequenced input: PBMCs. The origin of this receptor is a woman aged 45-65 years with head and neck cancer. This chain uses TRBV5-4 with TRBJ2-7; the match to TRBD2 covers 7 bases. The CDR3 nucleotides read TGTGCCAGCAGCTTGATCGGACTAGATAGCTACGAGCAGTACTTC. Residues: CASSLIGLDSYEQYF.